This TCR beta chain appears in the sequencing data of a study of early T cells in non-severe SARS-CoV-2 infection. Study background: Sequenced bulk RNA came from whole blood that was unsorted, and chains were unpaired. The study's findings and limits: VDJdb matching skewed toward anti-spike CD8 responses, missing private and CD4 specificities.

The CDR3 spans 17 residues. As regards this clonotype: Its antigen is currently unknown.

Individual cDNA molecules received unique molecular identifiers during library preparation. TCRdb re-called the 5' RACE reads with MiXCR, one entry per CDR3 protein. This table has around 46,000 distinct CDR3 sequences, 11% appearing once. J is TRBJ2-1 and V is TRBV21-1. TRBV21-1 is reported as a pseudogene. The sequenced sample consisted of whole blood. The clonotype was recovered from an adult who was a healthcare worker with PCR-confirmed SARS-CoV-2 infection or an uninfected control (not recorded which). CDR3 sequence reads: CASSKGDTGNSYNEQFF. The CDR3 DNA reads TGTGCCAGCAGCAAAGGAGACACAGGGAACTCCTACAATGAGCAGTTCTTC.